Listed below are T cell receptor beta chains from one sample, sequenced in a study of cytomegalovirus exposure and HLA in healthy donors. Libraries were prepared by immunoSEQ multiplex PCR; TCRdb keeps only in-frame clonotypes and omits some of them. Among around 110,000 clones listed, around 69% were seen once. What was sequenced was PBMCs. Every receptor here comes from a man aged 18 to 30 in good health and CMV-seronegative. Each CDR3 is given with its conserved first and last residue. The order of the fields is V gene, D gene, clone size, J gene, CDR3 DNA, CDR3 protein. The D gene is left open where the match is weak. Part of the rows lack a size; the others show once, few, many or a class for expanded clones.

TRBV5-4,TRBD2,NA,TRBJ2-1,TGTGCCAGCAGCTTGCCTCGGGGACTAGCAACGGGCAATGAGCAGTTCTTC,CASSLPRGLATGNEQFF
TRBV6-1,TRBD1,once,TRBJ1-1,TGTGCCAGCAGTGAAGCGGGGGACAGGGCTTACTTT,CASSEAGDRAYF
TRBV29-1,TRBD1,NA,TRBJ2-1,TGCAGCGCTGGGACAGGGACCATTAAGAGCTCCTACAATGAGCAGTTCTTC,CSAGTGTIKSSYNEQFF
TRBV7-9,NA,NA,TRBJ1-2,TGTGCCAGCAGCTTAGCGCGGGGCCCATATGGCTACACCTTC,CASSLARGPYGYTF
TRBV7-9,TRBD1,NA,TRBJ1-1,TGTGCCAGCAGCTTCGGACAGGAGGGTGAAGCTTTCTTT,CASSFGQEGEAFF
TRBV27,TRBD1,NA,TRBJ2-2,TGTGCCAGCAGTGGGACAGGTCTCACCGGGGAGCTGTTTTTT,CASSGTGLTGELFF
TRBV15,TRBD1,NA,TRBJ2-7,TGTGCCACCAGCAGAGGGCGGACAGGGTTGAGGGAGCAGTACTTC,CATSRGRTGLREQYF
TRBV14,TRBD2,once,TRBJ2-1,TGTGCCAGCAGCCAACTTTCCCCTAGCGGTTTTTACTACAATGAGCAGTTCTTC,CASSQLSPSGFYYNEQFF
TRBV2,NA,NA,TRBJ1-2,TGTGCCAGCAGTGCCCGGCAGGCTATCTATGGCTACACCTTC,CASSARQAIYGYTF
TRBV7-9,TRBD1,NA,TRBJ2-3,TGTGCCAGCAGCTCGGACAGGGGTACAGATACGCAGTATTTT,CASSSDRGTDTQYF
TRBV10-3,NA,NA,TRBJ2-4,TGTGCCATCAGTGAGTCGGCTTGGGACACCCAAGAGTACTTC,CAISESAWDTQEYF
TRBV5-1,TRBD1,NA,TRBJ2-3,TGCGCCAGCAGCTTGGAGGGGGCGCGGACAGATACGCAGTATTTT,CASSLEGARTDTQYF
TRBV5-6,NA,NA,TRBJ1-2,TGTGCCAGCAGCCCCGACCTAGCGTTAGGGACTAACTATGGCTACACCTTC,CASSPDLALGTNYGYTF
TRBV6-5,NA,few,TRBJ1-3,TGTGCCAGCAGGGGAGATGGAAACACCATATATTTT,CASRGDGNTIYF
TRBV11-2,NA,NA,TRBJ1-5,TGTGCCAGCAGCGGGGGGAATAGCAATCAGCCCCAGCATTTT,CASSGGNSNQPQHF
TRBV5-1,NA,once,TRBJ1-5,TGCGCCAGCAGCTTGGCGGCAGGACTCTGGCCCCAGCATTTT,CASSLAAGLWPQHF
TRBV5-1,NA,NA,TRBJ1-6,TGCGCCAGCAGCTTAGACTCGGGGTTGAATTCACCCCTCCACTTT,CASSLDSGLNSPLHF
TRBV25-1,TRBD2,NA,TRBJ2-7,TGTGCCAGCAGTGAATTCGGGGGGGCGGGCGAGCAGTACTTC,CASSEFGGAGEQYF
TRBV7-7,NA,NA,TRBJ2-7,TGTGCCAGCAGCGTTCGGGGAAGCTCCTACGAGCAGTACTTC,CASSVRGSSYEQYF
TRBV7-3,NA,NA,TRBJ2-1,TGTGCCAGCAGCCCCGGGGAGGCCTACAATGAGCAGTTCTTC,CASSPGEAYNEQFF
TRBV6-4,NA,NA,TRBJ2-7,TGTGCCAGCAGTGACTCTGTACCCAGCGGGACAGGTCCCCACGAGCAGTACTTC,CASSDSVPSGTGPHEQYF
TRBV7-2,NA,NA,TRBJ1-2,TGTGCCAGCAGCCGTGACAACATATATGGCTACACCTTC,CASSRDNIYGYTF
TRBV5-1,TRBD1,NA,TRBJ1-2,TGCGCCAGCAGTTCGACAGGGAACAGTGGCTACACCTTC,CASSSTGNSGYTF
TRBV6-1,TRBD1,NA,TRBJ1-1,TGTGCCACCAGCGACAGGGTCCCTGAAGCTTTCTTT,CATSDRVPEAFF
TRBV6-1,TRBD1,NA,TRBJ2-6,TGTGCCAGCAGTGCGACAGGGAACCCGGACTCTGGGGCCAACGTCCTGACTTTC,CASSATGNPDSGANVLTF
TRBV5-4,TRBD1,NA,TRBJ1-1,TGTGCCAGCAGCTACCCGAACAGGGGGGATAAAAGTCGTGCTTTCTTT,CASSYPNRGDKSRAFF
TRBV11-2,NA,NA,TRBJ2-7,TGTGCCAGCAGCTCAACCAGGTCTGTTGAGCAGTACTTC,CASSSTRSVEQYF
TRBV6-5,TRBD1,NA,TRBJ1-6,TGTGCCAGCAGTTACATACAGGGGTCACCCCTCCACTTT,CASSYIQGSPLHF
TRBV5-1,NA,NA,TRBJ1-4,TGCGCCAGCAGCTCGACCCGGGGAGGAAATGAAAAACTGTTTTTT,CASSSTRGGNEKLFF
TRBV7-2,NA,NA,TRBJ2-5,TGTGCCAGCAGCTTAGGATCAGCAGGGGTGGGGACCCAGTACTTC,CASSLGSAGVGTQYF
TRBV6-1,TRBD1,few,TRBJ1-5,TGTGCCAGCAGCCGGGACAGGGCTGATCAGCCCCAGCATTTT,CASSRDRADQPQHF
TRBV4-3,TRBD1,NA,TRBJ1-2,TGCGCCAGCAGCCAGGCGGACAGGCCGGCCGGCTATGGCTACACCTTC,CASSQADRPAGYGYTF
TRBV14,NA,NA,TRBJ1-2,TGTGCCAGCAGCCAAAGGGGCATGAGATATGGCTACACCTTC,CASSQRGMRYGYTF
TRBV5-1,TRBD1,NA,TRBJ2-5,TGCGCCAGCAGCTTGGCCCGGACAGGGGGCCAAGAGACCCAGTACTTC,CASSLARTGGQETQYF
TRBV27,NA,NA,TRBJ2-7,TGTGCCAGCAGTCATGGGGGGTTGGGAGCCTACGAGCAGTACTTC,CASSHGGLGAYEQYF
TRBV5-1,TRBD1,NA,TRBJ2-3,TGCGCCAGCAGCTTTCAACAGGGGAGCACAGATACGCAGTATTTT,CASSFQQGSTDTQYF
TRBV7-9,NA,NA,TRBJ1-1,TGTGCCAGCTTGGCAGGGATGAACACTGAAGCTTTCTTT,CASLAGMNTEAFF
TRBV7-8,NA,NA,TRBJ2-2,TGTGCCAGCAGCTTAGATTTCGCGGGGGCCGTCGAGGAGCTGTTTTTT,CASSLDFAGAVEELFF
TRBV11-1,NA,NA,TRBJ1-1,TGTGCCAGCAGCGTTCAAGGGGGGAACACTGAAGCTTTCTTT,CASSVQGGNTEAFF
TRBV5-4,TRBD1,NA,TRBJ1-1,TGTGCCAGCAGCCAAGGACAGGTGAACACTGAAGCTTTCTTT,CASSQGQVNTEAFF